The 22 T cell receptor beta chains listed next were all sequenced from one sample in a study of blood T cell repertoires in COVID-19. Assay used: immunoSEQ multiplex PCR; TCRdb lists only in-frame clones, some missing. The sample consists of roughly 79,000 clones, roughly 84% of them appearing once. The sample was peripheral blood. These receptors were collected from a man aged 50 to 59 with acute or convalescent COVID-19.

DNA of the CDR3: TGTGCCAGCAGTTTGAGCGGGATCAATGAGCAGTTCTTC. It specifies CASSLSGINEQFF. The chain combines TRBV27 with TRBJ2-1; the match to TRBD2 covers 7 bases. Germline assignment: CDR1 MNHEY and CDR2 SMNVEV (reference sequence). The CDR3 is 13 amino acids. The J segment lost 6 bases and the V segment lost 3 bases, leaving 2 bases of the junction unmatched.

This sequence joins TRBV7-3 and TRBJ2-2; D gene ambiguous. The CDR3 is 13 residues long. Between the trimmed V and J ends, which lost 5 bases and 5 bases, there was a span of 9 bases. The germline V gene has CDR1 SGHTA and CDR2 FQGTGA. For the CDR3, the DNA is TGTGCCAGCAGCCCTCCCGGGACCGGGGAGCTGTTTTTT. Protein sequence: CASSPPGTGELFF. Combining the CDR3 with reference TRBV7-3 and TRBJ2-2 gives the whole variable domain GAGVSQTPSNKVTEKGKYVELRCDPISGHTALYWYRQSLGQGPEFLIYFQGTGAADDSGLPNDRFFAVRPEGSVSTLKIQRTERGDSAVYLCASSPPGTGELFFGEGSRLTVL.

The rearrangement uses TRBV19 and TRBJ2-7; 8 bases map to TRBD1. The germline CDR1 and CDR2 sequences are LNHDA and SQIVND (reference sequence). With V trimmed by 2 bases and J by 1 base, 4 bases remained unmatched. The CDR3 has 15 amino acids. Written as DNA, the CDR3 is TGTGCCAGTAGTATAAGGAGACAGGGGTCCTACGAGCAGTACTTC. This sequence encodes CASSIRRQGSYEQYF. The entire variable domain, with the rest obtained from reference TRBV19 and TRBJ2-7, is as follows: DGGITQSPKYLFRKEGQNVTLSCEQNLNHDAMYWYRQDPGQGLRLIYYSQIVNDFQKGDIAEGYSVSREKKESFPLTVTSAQKNPTAFYLCASSIRRQGSYEQYFGPGTRLTVT.

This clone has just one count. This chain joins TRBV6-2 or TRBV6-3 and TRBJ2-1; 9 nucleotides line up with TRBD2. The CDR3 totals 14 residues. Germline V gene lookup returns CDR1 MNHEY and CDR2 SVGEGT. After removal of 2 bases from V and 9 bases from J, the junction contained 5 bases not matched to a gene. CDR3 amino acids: CASSYVAGGIEQFF. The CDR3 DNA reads TGTGCCAGCAGTTACGTCGCGGGAGGGATTGAGCAGTTCTTC.

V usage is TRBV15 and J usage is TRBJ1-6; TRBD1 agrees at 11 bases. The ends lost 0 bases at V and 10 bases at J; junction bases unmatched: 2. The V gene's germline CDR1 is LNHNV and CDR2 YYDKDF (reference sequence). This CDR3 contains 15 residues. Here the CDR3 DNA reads TGTGCCACCAGCAGAGATAGGGACAGGGGGTCACCCCTCCACTTT. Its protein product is CATSRDRDRGSPLHF. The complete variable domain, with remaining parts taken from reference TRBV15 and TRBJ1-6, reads DAMVIQNPRYQVTQFGKPVTLSCSQTLNHNVMYWYQQKSSQAPKLLFHYYDKDFNNEADTPDNFQSRRPNTSFCFLDIRSPGLGDTAMYLCATSRDRDRGSPLHFGNGTRLTVT.

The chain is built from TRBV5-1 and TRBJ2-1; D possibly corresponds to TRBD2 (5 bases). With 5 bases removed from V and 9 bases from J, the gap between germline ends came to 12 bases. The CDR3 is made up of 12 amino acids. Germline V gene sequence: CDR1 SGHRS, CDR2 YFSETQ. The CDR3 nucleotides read TGCGCCAGCAGAGCCGAAGGGAGTGAGCAGTTCTTC. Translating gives CASRAEGSEQFF.

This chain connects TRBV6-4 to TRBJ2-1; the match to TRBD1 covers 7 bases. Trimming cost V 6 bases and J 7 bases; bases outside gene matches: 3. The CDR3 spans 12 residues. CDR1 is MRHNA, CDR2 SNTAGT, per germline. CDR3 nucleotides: TGTGCCAGCAGCAGGACAGGTAATGAGCAGTTCTTC. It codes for CASSRTGNEQFF.

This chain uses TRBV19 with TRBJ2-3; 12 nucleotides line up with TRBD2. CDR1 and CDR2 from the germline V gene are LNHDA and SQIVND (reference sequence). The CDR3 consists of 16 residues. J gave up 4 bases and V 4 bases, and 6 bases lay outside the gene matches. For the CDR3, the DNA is TGTGCCAGTAGTAGAGAACTAGCGGGAGGCGCAGATACGCAGTATTTT. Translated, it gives CASSRELAGGADTQYF.

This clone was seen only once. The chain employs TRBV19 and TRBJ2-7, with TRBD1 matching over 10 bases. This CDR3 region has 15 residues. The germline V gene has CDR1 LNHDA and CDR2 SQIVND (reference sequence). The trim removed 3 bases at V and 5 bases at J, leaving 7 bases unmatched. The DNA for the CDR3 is TGTGCCAGTAGTATCTGGGGGACAGGGGACGACGAGCAGTACTTC. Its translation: CASSIWGTGDDEQYF.

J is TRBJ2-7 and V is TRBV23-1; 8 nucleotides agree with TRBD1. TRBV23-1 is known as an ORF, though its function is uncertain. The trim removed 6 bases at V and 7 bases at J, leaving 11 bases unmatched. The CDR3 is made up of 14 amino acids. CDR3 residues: CASSLPDRGREQYF. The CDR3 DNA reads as TGCGCCAGCAGCCTACCCGACAGGGGCCGGGAGCAGTACTTC.

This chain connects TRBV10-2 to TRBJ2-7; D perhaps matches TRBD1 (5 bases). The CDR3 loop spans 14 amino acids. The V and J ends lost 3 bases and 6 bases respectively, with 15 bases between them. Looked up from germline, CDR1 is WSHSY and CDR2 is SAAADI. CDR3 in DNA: TGCGCCAGCAGTGACATTGGCAGGGATACCGAGCAGTACTTC. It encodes CASSDIGRDTEQYF.

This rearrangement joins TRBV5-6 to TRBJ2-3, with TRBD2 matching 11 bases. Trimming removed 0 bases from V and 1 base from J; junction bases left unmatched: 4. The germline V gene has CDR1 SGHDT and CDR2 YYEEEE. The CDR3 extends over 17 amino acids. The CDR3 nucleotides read TGTGCCAGCAGCTTGGCCGGGACTAGCGGACGCACAGATACGCAGTATTTT. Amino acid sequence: CASSLAGTSGRTDTQYF.

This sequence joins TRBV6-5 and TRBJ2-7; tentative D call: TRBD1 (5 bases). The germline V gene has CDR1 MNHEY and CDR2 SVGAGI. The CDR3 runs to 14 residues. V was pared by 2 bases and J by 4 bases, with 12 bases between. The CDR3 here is CASSYKRGAYEQYF. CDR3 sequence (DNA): TGTGCCAGCAGTTACAAAAGGGGCGCATACGAGCAGTACTTC.

DNA for the CDR3: TGCAGCGTTTCACTAGCGGGGCCCCGGGGGGAGCAGTTCTTC. Its translation is CSVSLAGPRGEQFF. The V call is TRBV29-1, the J call TRBJ2-1; the match to TRBD2 covers 10 bases. The CDR3 runs to 14 residues. Germline V gene lookup returns CDR1 SQVTM and CDR2 ANQGSEA. Trimming cost V 5 bases and J 10 bases; bases outside gene matches: 11.

The CDR3 DNA reads as TGTGCCAGCAGCCCGGGGGAGGGAGGGAACACCGGGGAGCTGTTTTTT. Translated, it gives CASSPGEGGNTGELFF. The rearrangement uses TRBV7-7 and TRBJ2-2; 7 bases are shared with TRBD2. After removal of 5 bases from V and 1 base from J, the junction contained 7 bases not matched to a gene. CDR3 size: 16 residues. Germline assignment: CDR1 SSHAT and CDR2 FNYEAQ (reference sequence).

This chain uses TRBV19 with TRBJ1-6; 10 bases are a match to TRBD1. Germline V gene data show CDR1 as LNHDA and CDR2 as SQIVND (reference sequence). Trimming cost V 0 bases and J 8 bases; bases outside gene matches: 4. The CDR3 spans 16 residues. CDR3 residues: CASSIDATGGHSPLHF. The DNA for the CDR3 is TGTGCCAGTAGTATAGATGCGACAGGGGGCCATTCACCCCTCCACTTT. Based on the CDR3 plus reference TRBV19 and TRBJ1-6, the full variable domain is DGGITQSPKYLFRKEGQNVTLSCEQNLNHDAMYWYRQDPGQGLRLIYYSQIVNDFQKGDIAEGYSVSREKKESFPLTVTSAQKNPTAFYLCASSIDATGGHSPLHFGNGTRLTVT.

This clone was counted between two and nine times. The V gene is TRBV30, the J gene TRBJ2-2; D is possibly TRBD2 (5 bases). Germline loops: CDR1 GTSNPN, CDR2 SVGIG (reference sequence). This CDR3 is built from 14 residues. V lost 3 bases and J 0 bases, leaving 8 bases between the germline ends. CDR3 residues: CAWRSGPNTGELFF. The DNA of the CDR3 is TGTGCCTGGAGAAGCGGACCGAACACCGGGGAGCTGTTTTTT.

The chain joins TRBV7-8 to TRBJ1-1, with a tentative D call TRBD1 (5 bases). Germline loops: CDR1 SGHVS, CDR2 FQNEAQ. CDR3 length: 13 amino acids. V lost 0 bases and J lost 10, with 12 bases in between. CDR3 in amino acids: CASSLATVGRAFF. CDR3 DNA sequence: TGTGCCAGCAGCTTAGCGACCGTGGGGCGAGCTTTCTTT. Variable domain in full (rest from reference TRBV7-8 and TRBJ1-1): GAGVSQSPRYKVAKRGQDVALRCDPISGHVSLFWYQQALGQGPEFLTYFQNEAQLDKSGLPSDRFFAERPEGSVSTLKIQRTQQEDSAVYLCASSLATVGRAFFGQGTRLTVV.

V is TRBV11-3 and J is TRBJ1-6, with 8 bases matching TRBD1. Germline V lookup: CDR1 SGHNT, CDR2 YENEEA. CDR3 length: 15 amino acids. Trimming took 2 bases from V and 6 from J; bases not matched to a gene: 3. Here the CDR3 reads CASSLRTGSNSPLHF. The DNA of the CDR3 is TGTGCCAGCAGCTTACGGACAGGGTCTAATTCACCCCTCCACTTT.

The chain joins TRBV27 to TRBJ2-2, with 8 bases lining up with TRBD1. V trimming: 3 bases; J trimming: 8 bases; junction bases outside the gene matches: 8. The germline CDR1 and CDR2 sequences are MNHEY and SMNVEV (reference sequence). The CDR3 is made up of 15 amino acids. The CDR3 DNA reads TGTGCCAGCAGTTTCGCAGGGGGCGGCTGGGGGGAGCTGTTTTTT. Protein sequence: CASSFAGGGWGELFF.

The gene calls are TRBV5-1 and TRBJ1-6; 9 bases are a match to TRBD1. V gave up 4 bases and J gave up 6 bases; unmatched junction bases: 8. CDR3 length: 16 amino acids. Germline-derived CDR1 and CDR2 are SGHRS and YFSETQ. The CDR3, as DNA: TGCGCCAGCAGCCCGGTGGGACAGGGAGCTAATTCACCCCTCCACTTT. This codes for CASSPVGQGANSPLHF. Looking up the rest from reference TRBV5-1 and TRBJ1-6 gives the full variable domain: KAGVTQTPRYLIKTRGQQVTLSCSPISGHRSVSWYQQTPGQGLQFLFEYFSETQRNKGNFPGRFSGRQFSNSRSEMNVSTLELGDSALYLCASSPVGQGANSPLHFGNGTRLTVT.

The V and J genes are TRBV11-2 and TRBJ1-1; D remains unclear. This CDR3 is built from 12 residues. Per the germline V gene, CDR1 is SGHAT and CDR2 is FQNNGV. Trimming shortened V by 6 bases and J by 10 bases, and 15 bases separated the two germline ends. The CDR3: CASRNTAVGAFF. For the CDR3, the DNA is TGTGCCAGCAGAAACACAGCGGTCGGAGCTTTCTTT.